These 10 T cell receptor beta chains were sequenced from one sample in a study of technical replicates of blood from several donors. Using immunoSEQ multiplex PCR, the repertoire was profiled, and TCRdb retains in-frame clones only, with some absent. The table lists about 59,000 clones, 93% of them singletons, with roughly 4% in the top ten. The sample taken for sequencing was PBMCs. These receptors were taken from a human donor in good health. Some clones in this sample may be carry-over from other donors' samples.

This rearrangement joins TRBV14 to TRBJ2-7; no firm D call. CDR1 is SGHDN and CDR2 is FVKESK in the germline V gene. The CDR3 is 12 residues long. With 4 bases removed from V and 0 bases from J, the gap between germline ends came to 4 bases. The CDR3: CASSPSSYEQYF. The CDR3 DNA follows: TGTGCCAGCAGCCCCAGCTCCTACGAGCAGTACTTC. Based on the CDR3 plus reference TRBV14 and TRBJ2-7, the full variable domain is EAGVTQFPSHSVIEKGQTVTLRCDPISGHDNLYWYRRVMGKEIKFLLHFVKESKQDESGMPNNRFLAERTGGTYSTLKVQPAELEDSGVYFCASSPSSYEQYFGPGTRLTVT.

V and J are TRBV7-2 and TRBJ2-1; no reliable D call. The CDR3 is 12 amino acids. V lost 5 bases to trimming and J lost 6 bases, with 8 bases between them. Germline-derived CDR1 and CDR2 are SGHTA and FQGNSA. The CDR3 protein is CASSPGGNEQFF. CDR3 DNA sequence: TGTGCCAGCAGCCCCGGCGGCAATGAGCAGTTCTTC.

The V and J genes are TRBV4-1 and TRBJ2-1, with TRBD2 matching 9 bases. J gave up 6 bases and V 1 base, and 7 bases lay outside the gene matches. CDR1 MGHRA and CDR2 YSYEKL come from the germline V gene. The CDR3 spans 16 residues. CDR3 loop: CASSQVGGGAGNEQFF. DNA of the CDR3: TGCGCCAGCAGCCAAGTGGGCGGGGGGGCAGGCAATGAGCAGTTCTTC.

The V gene is TRBV14, the J gene TRBJ2-1; 10 bases fit TRBD2. Germline values: CDR1 SGHDN, CDR2 FVKESK. The CDR3 is 16 residues long. The junction had 7 bases not matched to a gene; V was cut back by 0 bases and J by 8 bases. CDR3 sequence reads: CASSQDYLAGVYEQFF. The CDR3 DNA sequence: TGTGCCAGCAGCCAAGATTATCTAGCGGGGGTGTATGAGCAGTTCTTC.

The CDR3 region has the DNA TGCGCCAGCAGCCAAGCTAGCGGGAGGAGACTCTCCTACAATGAGCAGTTCTTC. Residues: CASSQASGRRLSYNEQFF. This chain joins TRBV4-1 and TRBJ2-1, with 11 positions matching TRBD2. The germline CDR1 and CDR2 sequences are MGHRA and YSYEKL. The CDR3 spans 18 residues. Losses at the gene ends were 1 base for V and 0 bases for J; bases not matched to a gene: 5.

This sequence joins TRBV5-1 and TRBJ2-5; 7 bases fit TRBD1. The CDR3 length is 14 residues. V lost 4 bases to trimming and J lost 3 bases; unmatched junction nucleotides: 6. CDR1 and CDR2 from the germline V gene are SGHRS and YFSETQ. CDR3 region: CASSPGQEEETQYF. Here the CDR3 DNA reads TGCGCCAGCAGCCCCGGACAGGAGGAAGAGACCCAGTACTTC.

The chain couples TRBV7-9 to TRBJ2-7; 12 positions agree with TRBD2. This CDR3 is built from 17 residues. The germline V gene has CDR1 SEHNR and CDR2 FQNEAQ (reference sequence). V shed 6 bases and J 5 bases; nucleotides not matched to a gene: 14. This CDR3 reads CASSRTEILAGGDEQYF. DNA of the CDR3: TGTGCCAGCAGTCGCACCGAAATACTAGCGGGAGGTGACGAGCAGTACTTC.

This clone was seen only once. V and J are TRBV6-1 and TRBJ1-3; D unresolved. V lost 2 bases, J lost 1 base, and 9 bases lay in between. The germline gives CDR1 MNHNS, CDR2 SASEGT. This CDR3 spans 15 amino acids. In nucleotides, the CDR3 is TGTGCCAGCAGTGAAACGGTTGGTTCTGGAAACACCATATATTTT. Its protein product is CASSETVGSGNTIYF.

The V gene is TRBV6-1, the J gene TRBJ1-1, with 7 bases matching TRBD1. Per germline, CDR1 MNHNS and CDR2 SASEGT. The CDR3 covers 15 residues. The V and J ends lost 6 bases and 5 bases, in that order; junction bases with no gene match: 12. The CDR3 sequence: CASSEPADRATEAFF. The CDR3 coding sequence is TGTGCCAGCAGCGAACCCGCTGACAGGGCTACTGAAGCTTTCTTT.

V usage is TRBV7-8 and J usage is TRBJ1-3; 10 positions match TRBD1. Germline V gene sequence: CDR1 SGHVS, CDR2 FQNEAQ. Losses at the gene ends were 5 bases for V and 9 bases for J; bases not matched to a gene: 7. The CDR3 loop spans 14 amino acids. CDR3 loop: CASSARQGARTIYF. Written as DNA, the CDR3 is TGTGCCAGCAGCGCCCGACAGGGGGCGCGCACCATATATTTT.